Shown below are 20 T cell receptor beta chains from a single sample sequenced in a study of blood T cell repertoires in COVID-19. Assay: immunoSEQ multiplex PCR; the TCRdb copy retains only in-frame clones and omits some. The table has about 130,000 clones, around 80% seen once. Sequencing input: peripheral blood. The receptors derive from a man younger than 45 with COVID-19, enrolled during active disease.

The table lists this clone with many counts. The chain has TRBV20-1 and TRBJ1-2; 9 bases fit TRBD1. The V segment lost 3 bases and the J segment 6 bases; nucleotides outside the gene matches: 2. The CDR3 covers 12 residues. The germline CDR1 and CDR2 sequences are DFQATT and SNEGSKA (reference sequence). The CDR3 DNA follows: TGCAGTGCTAGTTGGACAGGGGATGGCTACACCTTC. Translating gives CSASWTGDGYTF.

V is TRBV11-2 and J is TRBJ1-4, with a possible D match to TRBD1 (5 bases). Trimming took off 0 bases at V and 10 bases at J, with 12 bases between the two ends. Germline CDR1 SGHAT, CDR2 FQNNGV. CDR3 length equals 14 residues. The CDR3 reads CASSLEPSGVKLFF. The CDR3 bases are TGTGCCAGCAGCTTAGAGCCTTCGGGGGTAAAACTGTTTTTT.

This chain joins TRBV7-9 and TRBJ1-2; 9 bases map to TRBD1. The J segment lost 2 bases and the V segment lost 11 bases, leaving 18 bases of the junction unmatched. CDR1 is SEHNR, CDR2 FQNEAQ, per germline (reference sequence). There are 17 residues in the CDR3. CDR3 sequence: CAGSDRGPPALNYGYTF. CDR3 DNA sequence: TGTGCCGGGTCGGACAGGGGTCCTCCCGCTCTCAACTATGGCTACACCTTC.

The gene calls are TRBV24-1 and TRBJ1-2; D unresolved. Germline V lookup: CDR1 KGHDR, CDR2 SFDVKD. The length of the CDR3 is 13 residues. Trimming took off 3 bases at V and 1 base at J, with 5 bases between the two ends. Here the CDR3 reads CATSDGNNYGYTF. The CDR3 nucleotides are TGTGCCACCAGTGATGGCAATAACTATGGCTACACCTTC.

Only one count was recorded for this clone. The chain combines TRBV7-3 with TRBJ2-2; 10 bases agree with TRBD2. V trimming: 4 bases; J trimming: 5 bases; junction bases outside the gene matches: 4. The germline V gene has CDR1 SGHTA and CDR2 FQGTGA. This CDR3 spans 15 amino acids. The chain's CDR3 is CASSSSGRGTGELFF. CDR3 bases: TGTGCCAGCAGCTCTAGCGGGAGAGGTACCGGGGAGCTGTTTTTT.

The V and J genes are TRBV7-6 and TRBJ2-2, with 12 bases lining up with TRBD2. The V and J ends lost 5 bases and 7 bases, in that order; junction bases with no gene match: 8. The CDR3 runs 16 residues. From germline, CDR1 is SGHVS and CDR2 FNYEAQ. CDR3 DNA sequence: TGTGCCAGCAGCCATAGGACTAGCGGGGTTGGCGGGGAGCTGTTTTTT. This sequence encodes CASSHRTSGVGGELFF.

The V gene is TRBV19, the J gene TRBJ2-3; a weak D match, TRBD2 (5 bases). The CDR3 totals 14 residues. The V end lost 6 bases, the J end lost 0 bases, and 10 bases lay between the germline ends. CDR1 is LNHDA, CDR2 SQIVND, per germline (reference sequence). The CDR3 protein is CASRKAESTDTQYF. DNA of the CDR3: TGTGCCAGTAGAAAAGCGGAGAGCACAGATACGCAGTATTTT.

The chain recombines TRBV7-8 with TRBJ2-5; 11 nucleotides match TRBD2. J gave up 7 bases and V 3 bases, and 7 bases lay outside the gene matches. This CDR3 region has 15 residues. Germline CDR1 is SGHVS and CDR2 is FQNEAQ. The CDR3 protein is CASSFSGGAWVTQYF. The CDR3 coding sequence is TGTGCCAGCAGCTTTAGCGGGGGGGCCTGGGTGACCCAGTACTTC.

The chain employs TRBV7-8 and TRBJ2-3; D is possibly TRBD2 (5 bases). This CDR3 is built from 16 residues. The germline V gene has CDR1 SGHVS and CDR2 FQNEAQ. V shed 1 base and J shed 2 bases, with 13 bases lying between them. CDR3 coding DNA: TGTGCCAGCAGCTTAGTGGCGGGTTCAACCACAGATACGCAGTATTTT. This translates into CASSLVAGSTTDTQYF. Looking up the rest from reference TRBV7-8 and TRBJ2-3 gives the full variable domain: GAGVSQSPRYKVAKRGQDVALRCDPISGHVSLFWYQQALGQGPEFLTYFQNEAQLDKSGLPSDRFFAERPEGSVSTLKIQRTQQEDSAVYLCASSLVAGSTTDTQYFGPGTRLTVL.

This sequence joins TRBV2 and TRBJ2-2, with D tentatively TRBD2 (6 bases). Trimming removed 6 bases from V and 1 base from J, with 15 bases in between. Germline V gives CDR1 SNHLY, CDR2 FYNNEI. The CDR3 runs 16 residues. CDR3 sequence reads: CASSTSGGGNTGELFF. The CDR3 DNA is TGTGCCAGCAGCACTTCTGGGGGAGGGAACACCGGGGAGCTGTTTTTT. The full variable domain, with the rest looked up from reference TRBV2 and TRBJ2-2, is EPEVTQTPSHQVTQMGQEVILRCVPISNHLYFYWYRQILGQKVEFLVSFYNNEISEKSEIFDDQFSVERPDGSNFTLKIRSTKLEDSAMYFCASSTSGGGNTGELFFGEGSRLTVL.

V and J are TRBV28 and TRBJ1-5; TRBD1 might be the D (6 bases). V was clipped by 5 bases and J by 4 bases, with 9 bases between them. This CDR3 has 13 amino acids. Germline V gene lookup returns CDR1 MDHEN and CDR2 SYDVKM. CDR3 bases: TGTGCCAGCAGTGGGGGGGCTAATCAGCCCCAGCATTTT. Translation gives CASSGGANQPQHF. The whole variable domain, filled in from reference TRBV28 and TRBJ1-5, reads DVKVTQSSRYLVKRTGEKVFLECVQDMDHENMFWYRQDPGLGLRLIYFSYDVKMKEKGDIPEGYSVSREKKERFSLILESASTNQTSMYLCASSGGANQPQHFGDGTRLSIL.

This clone was detected only a few times. This chain links TRBV4-2 with TRBJ2-7; 10 bases map to TRBD1. Trimming cost V 0 bases and J 5 bases; bases outside gene matches: 1. Germline assignment: CDR1 LGHNA and CDR2 YNFKEQ. The CDR3 totals 14 residues. CDR3 DNA sequence: TGTGCCAGCAGCCAAGAGGGACAGGGGAACGAGCAGTACTTC. Translating gives CASSQEGQGNEQYF.

V gene TRBV10-3 combines with J gene TRBJ2-7; 11 nucleotides match TRBD2. Germline CDR1 is ENHRY and CDR2 is SYGVKD. The CDR3 is made up of 16 amino acids. The trim removed 4 bases at V and 4 bases at J, leaving 9 bases unmatched. The CDR3 is CAISGNRGLADYEQYF. Here the CDR3 DNA reads TGTGCCATCAGTGGGAACAGGGGACTAGCGGATTACGAGCAGTACTTC.

A single count supports this clone. The genes are TRBV14 and TRBJ2-1; D remains unclear. Trimming cost V 1 base and J 7 bases, with 14 bases left between them. The CDR3 totals 15 residues. The germline CDR1 and CDR2 sequences are SGHDN and FVKESK. The DNA of the CDR3 is TGTGCCAGCAGCCAAGCTGAGGTTGGTTGGAATGAGCAGTTCTTC. It translates to CASSQAEVGWNEQFF.

V is TRBV6-5 and J is TRBJ2-1; 7 bases match TRBD1. The germline gives CDR1 MNHEY, CDR2 SVGAGI. J was trimmed by 3 bases and V by 6 bases; bases with no gene match: 8. The length of the CDR3 is 15 residues. CDR3 bases: TGTGCCAGCAGATTAGGGGGCTCTGACTACAATGAGCAGTTCTTC. This encodes CASRLGGSDYNEQFF.

The rearrangement joins TRBV11-2 to TRBJ1-1, with no clear D. V shed 0 bases and J shed 6 bases, with 5 bases lying between them. This CDR3 spans 12 amino acids. Germline V gene sequence: CDR1 SGHAT, CDR2 FQNNGV. The CDR3 sequence: CASSLEGAEAFF. The CDR3 nucleotides read TGTGCCAGCAGCTTAGAGGGCGCTGAAGCTTTCTTT.

The V call is TRBV6-6, the J call TRBJ1-4, with D perhaps matching TRBD1 (5 bases). Between the trimmed V and J ends, which lost 10 bases and 8 bases, there was a span of 14 bases. CDR1 MNHNY and CDR2 SVGAGI come from the germline V gene (reference sequence). This CDR3 region has 12 residues. This CDR3 is CATRDSVEKLFF. For the CDR3, the DNA is TGTGCCACTCGTGACAGTGTCGAAAAACTGTTTTTT.

This sequence joins TRBV30 and TRBJ2-7; TRBD2 might be the D (5 bases). V was trimmed by 4 bases and J by 1 base, leaving 17 bases between them. The CDR3 is made up of 15 amino acids. The germline CDR1 and CDR2 sequences are GTSNPN and SVGIG (reference sequence). CDR3 coding DNA: TGTGCCTGGAATTTTGGGGAGCGGAGGTCCTACGAGCAGTACTTC. This gives the protein CAWNFGERRSYEQYF.

The chain carries TRBV11-2 and TRBJ1-4; no clear D gene. Germline lookup yields CDR1 SGHAT and CDR2 FQNNGV. The CDR3 totals 15 residues. Trimming shortened V by 5 bases and J by 6 bases, and 16 bases separated the two germline ends. The CDR3 reads CASSAPARGYEKLFF. In nucleotides, the CDR3 is TGTGCCAGCAGCGCCCCAGCGCGCGGGTATGAAAAACTGTTTTTT.

The rearrangement links TRBV5-1 to TRBJ2-7; D is possibly TRBD2 (6 bases). CDR1 is SGHRS, CDR2 YFSETQ, per germline. Between the trimmed V and J ends, which lost 0 bases and 3 bases, there was a span of 10 bases. CDR3 size: 14 residues. The CDR3 nucleotides read TGCGCCAGCAGCTTGGGAAGCGGGTACTACGAGCAGTACTTC. Translated, it gives CASSLGSGYYEQYF.